A selection of T cell receptor beta chains follows, all from one sample in a study of blood T cell repertoires in COVID-19. Profiled with immunoSEQ multiplex PCR; TCRdb holds only in-frame clones, not every one. The sample shows about 150,000 clones, around three quarters of them seen only once. Sequenced: peripheral blood. These receptors came from a man between 60 and 75 years old with acute or convalescent COVID-19. CDR3s include the opening cysteine and the closing phenylalanine or tryptophan. The D gene is left open where the match is weak. The size field is filled for only some rows; it gives once, few, many or a size class.

V gene	D gene	J gene	clone size	CDR3 DNA	CDR3 protein
TRBV5-1	-	TRBJ2-7	-	TGCGCCAGCAGCTTGACTCTCGGCTACGAGCAGTACTTC	CASSLTLGYEQYF
TRBV20-1	-	TRBJ2-7	few	TGCAGTGCTAGTGGTCCAATCGGCGAGCAGTACTTC	CSASGPIGEQYF
TRBV7-9	TRBD2	TRBJ2-7	few	TGTGCCAGCAGCTTCCTAGCGGGAGGGTACGAGCAGTACTTC	CASSFLAGGYEQYF
TRBV3-1/TRBV3-2	-	TRBJ2-7	few	TGTGCCAGCACCCCAAGGCAGGGTACCTACGAGCAGTACTTC	CASTPRQGTYEQYF
TRBV10-3	TRBD2	TRBJ2-1	few	TGTGCCATCGGGCTAGCGGGAGGGAATGAGCAGTTCTTC	CAIGLAGGNEQFF
TRBV5-6	TRBD2	TRBJ2-3	few	TGTGCCAGCAGCTTACTAGCGGGTACCCCCACAGATACGCAGTATTTT	CASSLLAGTPTDTQYF
TRBV11-2	-	TRBJ2-5	-	TGTGCCAGCAGCTCCCCAGGGACCCAGTACTTC	CASSSPGTQYF
TRBV7-8	TRBD2	TRBJ2-7	-	TGTGCCAGCAGCGGACGGACTAGCGGGAATTCCTTATACTACTACGAGCAGTACTTC	CASSGRTSGNSLYYYEQYF
TRBV7-9	TRBD2	TRBJ2-3	-	TGTGCCAGCAGCTTTTTACTAGCGGGTACTACGCAGTATTTT	CASSFLLAGTTQYF
TRBV24-1	-	TRBJ2-1	-	TGTGCCACCAGTGACGAGTACAATGAGCAGTTCTTC	CATSDEYNEQFF
TRBV4-1	TRBD1	TRBJ2-5	-	TGCGCCAGCAGCCAAGGACAGGGGGGAGAGACCCAGTACTTC	CASSQGQGGETQYF